This TCR beta chain was identified during a study of cytomegalovirus exposure and HLA in healthy donors. Points on this clone: Its target is unknown.

Broader study findings: What a later analysis showed was that several of the most significant clusters appeared linked to common viral pathogens.

Use of 60 Vbeta and 13 Jbeta primers characterized the PCR. The protocol was immunoSEQ multiplex PCR, while the TCRdb copy is restricted to in-frame clones and leaves out a portion. The sample lists 200,000 or so clones; roughly 80% were seen once. The material sequenced was PBMCs. The TCR comes from a male donor in good health and CMV-seropositive.

DNA for the CDR3: TGTGCCAGCAGTTTAGGGGGGTCCAAGATCTACGAGCAGTACTTC. Its protein is CASSLGGSKIYEQYF. The V and J genes are TRBV27 and TRBJ2-7, with a possible D match to TRBD2 (6 bases). Trimming shortened V by 2 bases and J by 3 bases, and 14 bases separated the two germline ends. Germline assignment: CDR1 MNHEY and CDR2 SMNVEV (reference sequence). The CDR3 extends over 15 amino acids.